This T cell receptor (beta chain) was captured by sequencing in a study of shared clonotypes between healthy human individuals. The ends lost 2 bases at V and 6 bases at J; junction bases unmatched: 12. Germline V gives CDR1 SEHNR, CDR2 FQNEAQ (reference sequence). CDR3 length equals 18 residues. Here immunoSEQ multiplex PCR was the method, and the copy in TCRdb shows in-frame clones only, minus some. The sample has nearly 1 million clones, less than 85% seen once. CD4+ cells were split into CD45RA+ naive and CD45RA-negative memory subsets. This chain links TRBV7-9 with TRBJ2-1, with TRBD2 identical over 11 bases. Sequenced input: memory CD4+ T cells sorted from blood. The subset here: CD45RA-negative fraction. The source of this sequence is a man between 18 and 29 years old in good health. The CDR3 loop reads CASSLSLASGRIGNEQFF. The CDR3, as DNA: TGTGCCAGCAGCTTAAGTCTCGCTAGCGGGAGGATCGGCAATGAGCAGTTCTTC.